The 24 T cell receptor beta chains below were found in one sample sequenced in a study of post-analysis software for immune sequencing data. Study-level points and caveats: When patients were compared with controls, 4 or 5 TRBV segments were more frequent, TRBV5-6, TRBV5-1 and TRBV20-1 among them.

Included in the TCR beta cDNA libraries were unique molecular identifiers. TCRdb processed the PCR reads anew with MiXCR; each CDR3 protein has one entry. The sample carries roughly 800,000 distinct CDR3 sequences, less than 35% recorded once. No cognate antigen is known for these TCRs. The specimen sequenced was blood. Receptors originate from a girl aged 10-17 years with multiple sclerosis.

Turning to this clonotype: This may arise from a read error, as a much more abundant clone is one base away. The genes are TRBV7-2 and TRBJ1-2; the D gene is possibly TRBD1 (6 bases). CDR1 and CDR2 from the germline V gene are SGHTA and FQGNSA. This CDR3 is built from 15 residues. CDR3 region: CASSPSTGPSDGCTF. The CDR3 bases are TGTGCCAGCAGCCCCTCGACAGGCCCCTCGGATGGCTGCACCTTC.

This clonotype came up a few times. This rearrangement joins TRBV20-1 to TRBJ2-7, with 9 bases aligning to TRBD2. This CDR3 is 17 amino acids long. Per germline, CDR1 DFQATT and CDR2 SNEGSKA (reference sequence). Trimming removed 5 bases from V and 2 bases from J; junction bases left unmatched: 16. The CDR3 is CSARSIAGDRGPYEQYF. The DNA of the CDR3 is TGCAGTGCTCGGAGCATAGCGGGGGACCGAGGCCCCTACGAGCAGTACTTC.

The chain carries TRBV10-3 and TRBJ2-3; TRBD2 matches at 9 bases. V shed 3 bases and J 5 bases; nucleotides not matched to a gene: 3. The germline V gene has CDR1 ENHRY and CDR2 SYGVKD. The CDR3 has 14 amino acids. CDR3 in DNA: TGTGCCATCAGTGAAGGGACTAGCTTAGATACGCAGTATTTT. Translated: CAISEGTSLDTQYF.

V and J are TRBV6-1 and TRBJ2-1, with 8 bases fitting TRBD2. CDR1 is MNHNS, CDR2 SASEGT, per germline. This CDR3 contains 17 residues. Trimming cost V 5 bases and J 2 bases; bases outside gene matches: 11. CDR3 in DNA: TGTGCCAGCAGTCGACCGGGACTAGAGGTCGCCTACAATGAGCAGTTCTTC. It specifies CASSRPGLEVAYNEQFF.

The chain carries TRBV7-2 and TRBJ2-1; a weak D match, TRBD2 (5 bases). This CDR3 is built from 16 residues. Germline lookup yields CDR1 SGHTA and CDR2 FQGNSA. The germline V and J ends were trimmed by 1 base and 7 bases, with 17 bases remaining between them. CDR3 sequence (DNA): TGTGCCAGCAGCTTAGGCCGGGGAAGGGCCAAGAATGAGCAGTTCTTC. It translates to CASSLGRGRAKNEQFF. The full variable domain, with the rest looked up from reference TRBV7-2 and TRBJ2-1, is GAGVSQSPSNKVTEKGKDVELRCDPISGHTALYWYRQSLGQGLEFLIYFQGNSAPDKSGLPSDRFSAERTGGSVSTLTIQRTQQEDSAVYLCASSLGRGRAKNEQFFGPGTRLTVL.

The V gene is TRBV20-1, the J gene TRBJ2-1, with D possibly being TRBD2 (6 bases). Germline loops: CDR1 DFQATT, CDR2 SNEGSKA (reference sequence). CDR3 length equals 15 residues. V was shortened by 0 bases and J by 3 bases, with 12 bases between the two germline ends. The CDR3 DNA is TGCAGTGCTAGAGATAAGGAGGGAAACTACAATGAGCAGTTCTTC. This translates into CSARDKEGNYNEQFF.

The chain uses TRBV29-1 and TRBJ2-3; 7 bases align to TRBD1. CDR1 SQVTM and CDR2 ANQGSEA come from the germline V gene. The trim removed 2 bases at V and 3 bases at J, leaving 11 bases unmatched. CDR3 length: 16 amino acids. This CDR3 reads CSVERQGVFLTDTQYF. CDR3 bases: TGCAGCGTTGAAAGACAGGGTGTTTTCCTTACAGATACGCAGTATTTT.

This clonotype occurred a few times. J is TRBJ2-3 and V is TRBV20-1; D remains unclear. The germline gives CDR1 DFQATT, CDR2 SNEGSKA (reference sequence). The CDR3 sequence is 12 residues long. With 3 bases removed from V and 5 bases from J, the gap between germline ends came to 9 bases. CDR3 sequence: CSASHHQDTQYF. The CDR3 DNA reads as TGCAGTGCTAGTCATCATCAAGATACGCAGTATTTT.

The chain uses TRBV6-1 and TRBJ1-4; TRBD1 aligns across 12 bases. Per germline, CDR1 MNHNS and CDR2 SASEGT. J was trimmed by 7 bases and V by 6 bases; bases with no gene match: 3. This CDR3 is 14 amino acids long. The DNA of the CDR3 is TGTGCCAGCAGAGGGACAGGGGGCCTTGAAAAACTGTTTTTT. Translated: CASRGTGGLEKLFF.

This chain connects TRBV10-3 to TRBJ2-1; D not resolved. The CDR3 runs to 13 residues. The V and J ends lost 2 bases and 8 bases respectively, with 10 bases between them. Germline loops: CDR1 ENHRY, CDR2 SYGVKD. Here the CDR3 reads CAISEVGPYEQFF. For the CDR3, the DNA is TGTGCCATCAGTGAGGTAGGGCCGTATGAGCAGTTCTTC.

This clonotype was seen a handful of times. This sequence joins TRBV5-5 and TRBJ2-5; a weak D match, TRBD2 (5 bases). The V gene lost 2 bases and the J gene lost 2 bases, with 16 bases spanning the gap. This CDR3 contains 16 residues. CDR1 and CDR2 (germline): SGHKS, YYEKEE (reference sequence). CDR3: CASSFGVPQQQETQYF. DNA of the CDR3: TGTGCCAGCAGCTTCGGGGTCCCGCAACAACAAGAGACCCAGTACTTC.

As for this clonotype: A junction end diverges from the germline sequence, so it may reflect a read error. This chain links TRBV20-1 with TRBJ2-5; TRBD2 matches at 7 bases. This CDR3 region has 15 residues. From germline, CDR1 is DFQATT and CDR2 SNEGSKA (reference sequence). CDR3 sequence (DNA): TGCAGTACTAGAGCATACACTAGCGCAAAAGAGACCCAGTACTTC. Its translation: CSTRAYTSAKETQYF.

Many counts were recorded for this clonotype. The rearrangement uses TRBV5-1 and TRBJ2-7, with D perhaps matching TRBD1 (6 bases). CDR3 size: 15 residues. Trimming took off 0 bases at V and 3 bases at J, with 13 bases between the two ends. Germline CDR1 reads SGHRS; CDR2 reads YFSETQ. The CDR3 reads CASSLAGQTGYEQYF. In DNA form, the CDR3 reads TGCGCCAGCAGCTTGGCCGGACAGACAGGCTACGAGCAGTACTTC.

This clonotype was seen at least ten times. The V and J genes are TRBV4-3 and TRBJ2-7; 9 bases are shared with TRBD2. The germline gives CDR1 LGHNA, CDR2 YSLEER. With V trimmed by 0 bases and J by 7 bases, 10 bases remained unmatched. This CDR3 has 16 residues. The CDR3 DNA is TGCGCCAGCAGCCAAGATTTGGGGACTAGCCTTCGGGAGCAGTACTTC. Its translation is CASSQDLGTSLREQYF.

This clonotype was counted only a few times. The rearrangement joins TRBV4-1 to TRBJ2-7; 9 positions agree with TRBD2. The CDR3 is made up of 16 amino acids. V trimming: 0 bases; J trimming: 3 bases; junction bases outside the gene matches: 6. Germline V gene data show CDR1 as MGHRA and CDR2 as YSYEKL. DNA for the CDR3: TGCGCCAGCAGCCAAGATGGGGAGCGGGAGGTCTACGAGCAGTACTTC. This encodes CASSQDGEREVYEQYF.

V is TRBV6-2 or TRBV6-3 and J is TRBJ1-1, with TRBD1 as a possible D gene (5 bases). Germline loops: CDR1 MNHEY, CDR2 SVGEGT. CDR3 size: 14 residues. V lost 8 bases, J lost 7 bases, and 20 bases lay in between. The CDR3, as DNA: TGTGCCAGCCTTCCTCTGGCCAGGGACGGTGAAGCTTTCTTT. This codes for CASLPLARDGEAFF.

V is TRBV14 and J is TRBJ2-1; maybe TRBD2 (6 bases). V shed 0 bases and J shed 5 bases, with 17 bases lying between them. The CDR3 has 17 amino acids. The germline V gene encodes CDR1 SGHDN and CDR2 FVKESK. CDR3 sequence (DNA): TGTGCCAGCAGCCAAGAATCCTGGGGGGATAAGGACAATGAGCAGTTCTTC. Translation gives CASSQESWGDKDNEQFF.

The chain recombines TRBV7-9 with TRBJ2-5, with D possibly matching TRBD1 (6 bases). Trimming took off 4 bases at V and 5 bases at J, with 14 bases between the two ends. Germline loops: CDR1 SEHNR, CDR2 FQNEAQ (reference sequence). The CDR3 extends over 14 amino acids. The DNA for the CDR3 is TGTGCCAGCAGCTCGAACAGGGTCGGGGAGACCCAGTACTTC. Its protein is CASSSNRVGETQYF.

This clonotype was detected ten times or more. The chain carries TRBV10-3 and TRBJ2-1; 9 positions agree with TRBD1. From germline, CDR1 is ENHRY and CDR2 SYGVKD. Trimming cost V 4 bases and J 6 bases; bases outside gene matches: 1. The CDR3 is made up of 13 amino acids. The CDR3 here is CAISATGGNEQFF. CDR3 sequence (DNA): TGTGCCATCAGTGCGACAGGGGGCAATGAGCAGTTCTTC.

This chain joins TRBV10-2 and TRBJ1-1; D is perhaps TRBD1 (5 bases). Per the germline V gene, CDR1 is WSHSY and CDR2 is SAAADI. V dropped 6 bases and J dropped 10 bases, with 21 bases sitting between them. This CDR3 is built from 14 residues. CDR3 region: CASSALREAGVAFF. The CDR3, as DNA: TGCGCCAGCAGCGCACTTCGGGAGGCGGGGGTAGCTTTCTTT.

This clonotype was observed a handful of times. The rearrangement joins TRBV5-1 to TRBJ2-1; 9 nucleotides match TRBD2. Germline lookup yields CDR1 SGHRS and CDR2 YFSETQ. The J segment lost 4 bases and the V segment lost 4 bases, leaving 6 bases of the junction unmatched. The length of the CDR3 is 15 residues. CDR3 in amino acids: CASSPQTSGYNEQFF. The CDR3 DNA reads TGCGCCAGCAGCCCGCAGACTAGCGGTTACAATGAGCAGTTCTTC.

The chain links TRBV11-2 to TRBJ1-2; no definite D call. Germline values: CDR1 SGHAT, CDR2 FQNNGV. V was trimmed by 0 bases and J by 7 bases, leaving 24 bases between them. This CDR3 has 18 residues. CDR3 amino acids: CASSLDRGLLFGNRGYTF. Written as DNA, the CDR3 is TGTGCCAGCAGCTTAGATCGCGGGTTGTTGTTTGGTAATCGTGGCTACACCTTC.

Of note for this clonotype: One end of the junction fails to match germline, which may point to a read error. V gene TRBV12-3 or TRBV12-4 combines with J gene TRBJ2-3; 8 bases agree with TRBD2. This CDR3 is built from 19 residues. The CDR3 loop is CASSPRGGVRGSNTDAQYF. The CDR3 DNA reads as TGTGCCAGCAGTCCCCGGGGGGGAGTAAGGGGATCCAATACAGATGCGCAGTATTTT.

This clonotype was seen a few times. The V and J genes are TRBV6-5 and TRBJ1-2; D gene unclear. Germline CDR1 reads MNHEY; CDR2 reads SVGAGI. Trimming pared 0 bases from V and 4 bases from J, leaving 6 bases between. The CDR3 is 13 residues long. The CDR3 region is CASSYSTSYGYTF. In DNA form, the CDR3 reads TGTGCCAGCAGTTACTCAACAAGCTATGGCTACACCTTC.